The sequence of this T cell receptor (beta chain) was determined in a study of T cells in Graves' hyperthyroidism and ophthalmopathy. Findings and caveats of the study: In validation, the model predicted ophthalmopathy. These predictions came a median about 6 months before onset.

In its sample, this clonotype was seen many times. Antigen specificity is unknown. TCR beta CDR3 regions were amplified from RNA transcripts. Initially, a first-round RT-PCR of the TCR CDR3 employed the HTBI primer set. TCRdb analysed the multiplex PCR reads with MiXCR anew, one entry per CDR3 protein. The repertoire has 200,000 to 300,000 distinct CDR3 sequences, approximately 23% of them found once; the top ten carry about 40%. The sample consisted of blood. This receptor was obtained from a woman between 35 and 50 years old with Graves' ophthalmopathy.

CDR3 DNA: TGTGCCAGCAGCTATCAACAGGCAACGCGGGAGCAGTACTTC. Translated: CASSYQQATREQYF. The rearrangement uses TRBV7-2 and TRBJ2-7, with a tentative D call TRBD1 (5 bases). CDR1 and CDR2 (germline): SGHTA, FQGNSA. The CDR3 sequence is 14 residues long. V lost 4 bases and J lost 7, with 17 bases in between.